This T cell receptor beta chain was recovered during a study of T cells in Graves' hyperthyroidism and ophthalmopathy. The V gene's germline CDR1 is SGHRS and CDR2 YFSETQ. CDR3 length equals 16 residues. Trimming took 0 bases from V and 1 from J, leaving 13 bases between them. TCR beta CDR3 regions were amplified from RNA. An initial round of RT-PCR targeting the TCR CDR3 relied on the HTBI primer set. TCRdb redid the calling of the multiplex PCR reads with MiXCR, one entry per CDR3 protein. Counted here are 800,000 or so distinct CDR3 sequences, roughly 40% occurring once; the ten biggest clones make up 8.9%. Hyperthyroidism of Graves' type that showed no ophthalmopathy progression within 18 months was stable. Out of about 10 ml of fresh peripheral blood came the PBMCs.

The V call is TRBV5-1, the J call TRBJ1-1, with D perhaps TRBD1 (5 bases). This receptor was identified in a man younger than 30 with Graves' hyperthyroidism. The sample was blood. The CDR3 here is CASSLGPKGRNTEAFF. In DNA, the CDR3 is TGCGCCAGCAGCTTGGGGCCTAAGGGGCGGAACACTGAAGCTTTCTTT.